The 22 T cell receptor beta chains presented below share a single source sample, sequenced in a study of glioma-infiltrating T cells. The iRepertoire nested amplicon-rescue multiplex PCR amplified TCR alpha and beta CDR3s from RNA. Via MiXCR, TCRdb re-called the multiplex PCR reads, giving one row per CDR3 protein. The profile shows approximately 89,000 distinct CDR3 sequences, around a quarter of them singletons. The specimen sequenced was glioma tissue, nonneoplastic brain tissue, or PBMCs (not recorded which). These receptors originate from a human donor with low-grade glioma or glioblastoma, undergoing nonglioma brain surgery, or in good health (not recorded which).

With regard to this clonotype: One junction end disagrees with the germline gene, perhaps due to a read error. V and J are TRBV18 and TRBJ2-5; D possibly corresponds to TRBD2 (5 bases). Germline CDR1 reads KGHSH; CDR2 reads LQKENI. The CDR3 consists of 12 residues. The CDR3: CASSSQLENQYF. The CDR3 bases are TGTGCCAGCTCATCCCAACTAGAGAACCAGTACTTC.

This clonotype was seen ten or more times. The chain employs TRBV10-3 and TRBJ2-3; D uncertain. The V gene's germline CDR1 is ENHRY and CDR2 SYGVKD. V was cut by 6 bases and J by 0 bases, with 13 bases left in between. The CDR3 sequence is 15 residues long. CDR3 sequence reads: CAISPRAESTDTQYF. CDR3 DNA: TGTGCCATCAGCCCACGGGCGGAAAGCACAGATACGCAGTATTTT.

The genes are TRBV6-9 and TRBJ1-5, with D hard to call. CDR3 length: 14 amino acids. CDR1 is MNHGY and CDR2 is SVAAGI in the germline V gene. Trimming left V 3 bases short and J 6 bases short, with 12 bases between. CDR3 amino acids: CASSYGLASQPQHF. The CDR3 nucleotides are TGTGCCAGCAGTTACGGGTTGGCAAGTCAGCCCCAGCATTTT.

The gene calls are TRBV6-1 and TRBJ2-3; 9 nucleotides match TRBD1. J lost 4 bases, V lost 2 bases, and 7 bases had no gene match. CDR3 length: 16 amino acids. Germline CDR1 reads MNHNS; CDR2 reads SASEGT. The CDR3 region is CASSESWTGVSDTQYF. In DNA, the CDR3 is TGTGCCAGCAGTGAATCCTGGACAGGGGTTTCAGATACGCAGTATTTT.

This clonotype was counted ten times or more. The CDR3 sequence is CASSYGPSYEQYF. The CDR3 bases are TGTGCCAGCAGTTACGGACCATCCTACGAGCAGTACTTC. V and J are TRBV6-6 and TRBJ2-7; D is unclear. CDR3 length: 13 amino acids. V lost 2 bases and J 1 base, leaving 6 bases between the germline ends. Per the germline V gene, CDR1 is MNHNY and CDR2 is SVGAGI (reference sequence).

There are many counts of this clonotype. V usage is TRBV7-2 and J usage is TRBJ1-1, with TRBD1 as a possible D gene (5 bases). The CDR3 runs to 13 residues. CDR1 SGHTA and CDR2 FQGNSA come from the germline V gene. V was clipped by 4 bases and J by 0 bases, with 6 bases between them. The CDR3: CASSSGLNTEAFF. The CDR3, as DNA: TGTGCCAGCAGCTCAGGGTTGAACACTGAAGCTTTCTTT.

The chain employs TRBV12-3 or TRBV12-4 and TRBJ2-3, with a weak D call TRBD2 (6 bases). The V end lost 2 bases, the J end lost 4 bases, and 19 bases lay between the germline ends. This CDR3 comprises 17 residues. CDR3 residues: CASSLYEGGVIPDTQYF. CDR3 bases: TGTGCCAGCAGTTTATACGAAGGAGGGGTAATCCCAGATACGCAGTATTTT.

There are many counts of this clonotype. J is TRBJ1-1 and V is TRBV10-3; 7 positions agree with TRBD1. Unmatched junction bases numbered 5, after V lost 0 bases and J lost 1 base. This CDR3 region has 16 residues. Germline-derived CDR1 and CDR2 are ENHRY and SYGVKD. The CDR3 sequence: CAISESNGQANTEAFF. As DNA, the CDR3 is TGTGCCATCAGTGAGTCAAACGGACAGGCGAACACTGAAGCTTTCTTT.

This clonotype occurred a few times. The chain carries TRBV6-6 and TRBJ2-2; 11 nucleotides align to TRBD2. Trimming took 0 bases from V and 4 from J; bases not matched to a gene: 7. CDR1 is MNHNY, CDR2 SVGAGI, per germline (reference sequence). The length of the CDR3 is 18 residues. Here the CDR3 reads CASSYSTSGDPLTGELFF. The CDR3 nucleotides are TGTGCCAGCAGTTACTCGACTAGCGGGGACCCTCTCACCGGGGAGCTGTTTTTT.

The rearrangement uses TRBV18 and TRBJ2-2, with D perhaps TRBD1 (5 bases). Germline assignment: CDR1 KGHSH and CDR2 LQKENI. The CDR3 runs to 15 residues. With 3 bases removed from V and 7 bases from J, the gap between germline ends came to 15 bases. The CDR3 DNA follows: TGTGCCAGCTCACCCCCGACCCAGGGTAACGGGGAGCTGTTTTTT. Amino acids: CASSPPTQGNGELFF.

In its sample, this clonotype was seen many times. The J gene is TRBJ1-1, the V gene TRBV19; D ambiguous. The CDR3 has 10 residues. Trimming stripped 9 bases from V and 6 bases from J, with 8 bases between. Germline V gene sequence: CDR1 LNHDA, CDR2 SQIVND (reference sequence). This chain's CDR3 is CARPPAEAFF. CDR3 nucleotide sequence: TGTGCCAGGCCTCCCGCTGAAGCTTTCTTT.

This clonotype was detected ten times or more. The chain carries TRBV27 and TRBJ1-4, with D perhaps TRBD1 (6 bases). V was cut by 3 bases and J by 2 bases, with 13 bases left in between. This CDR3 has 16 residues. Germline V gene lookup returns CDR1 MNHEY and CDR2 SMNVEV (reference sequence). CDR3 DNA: TGTGCCAGCAGTTTGCCCGCAGGGGTTACTAATGAAAAACTGTTTTTT. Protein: CASSLPAGVTNEKLFF.

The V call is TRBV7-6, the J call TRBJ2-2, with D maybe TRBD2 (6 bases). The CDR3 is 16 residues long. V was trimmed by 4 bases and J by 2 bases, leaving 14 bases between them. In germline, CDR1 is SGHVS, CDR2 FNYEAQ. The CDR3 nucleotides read TGTGCCAGCAGCTCTCGACTAGTCACAAACACCGGGGAGCTGTTTTTT. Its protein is CASSSRLVTNTGELFF.

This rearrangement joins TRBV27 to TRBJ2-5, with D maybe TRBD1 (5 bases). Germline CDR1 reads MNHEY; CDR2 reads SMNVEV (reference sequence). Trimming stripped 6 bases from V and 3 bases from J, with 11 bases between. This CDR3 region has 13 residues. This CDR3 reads CASRGARKETQYF. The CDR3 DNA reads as TGTGCCAGCAGAGGGGCGCGGAAAGAGACCCAGTACTTC.

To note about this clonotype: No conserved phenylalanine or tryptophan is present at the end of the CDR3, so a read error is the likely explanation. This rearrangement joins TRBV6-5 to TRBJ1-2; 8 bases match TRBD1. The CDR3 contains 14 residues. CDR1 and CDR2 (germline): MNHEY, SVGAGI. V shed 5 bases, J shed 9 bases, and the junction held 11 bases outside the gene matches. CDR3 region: CASSQAGQGKSYTL. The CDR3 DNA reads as TGTGCCAGCAGTCAAGCCGGACAGGGAAAGAGCTACACCCTC.

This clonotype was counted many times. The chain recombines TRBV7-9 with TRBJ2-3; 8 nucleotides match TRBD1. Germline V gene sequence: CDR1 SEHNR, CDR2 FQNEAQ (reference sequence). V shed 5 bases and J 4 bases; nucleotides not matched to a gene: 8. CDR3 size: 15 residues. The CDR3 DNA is TGTGCCAGCAGCCTACACGGACAGGGTGCAGATACGCAGTATTTT. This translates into CASSLHGQGADTQYF.

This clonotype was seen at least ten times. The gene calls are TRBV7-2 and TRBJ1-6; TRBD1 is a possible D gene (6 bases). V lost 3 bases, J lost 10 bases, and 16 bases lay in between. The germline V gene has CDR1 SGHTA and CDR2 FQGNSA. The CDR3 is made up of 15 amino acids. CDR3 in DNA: TGTGCCAGCAGCTTTTCCGCGCAGGGACAATCACCCCTCCACTTT. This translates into CASSFSAQGQSPLHF.

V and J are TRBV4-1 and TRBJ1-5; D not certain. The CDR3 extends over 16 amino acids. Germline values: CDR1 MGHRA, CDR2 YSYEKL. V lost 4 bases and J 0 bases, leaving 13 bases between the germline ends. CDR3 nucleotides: TGCGCCAGCAGCCGACCGGGAATATATAGCAATCAGCCCCAGCATTTT. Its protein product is CASSRPGIYSNQPQHF.

The chain's CDR3 is CASGRDRAGTGELFF. As DNA, the CDR3 is TGTGCCAGCGGCCGGGACAGGGCGGGGACCGGGGAGCTGTTTTTT. V gene TRBV2 combines with J gene TRBJ2-2; TRBD1 aligns across 9 bases. V gave up 8 bases and J gave up 5 bases; unmatched junction bases: 9. The CDR3 sequence is 15 residues long. Germline V gene lookup returns CDR1 SNHLY and CDR2 FYNNEI.

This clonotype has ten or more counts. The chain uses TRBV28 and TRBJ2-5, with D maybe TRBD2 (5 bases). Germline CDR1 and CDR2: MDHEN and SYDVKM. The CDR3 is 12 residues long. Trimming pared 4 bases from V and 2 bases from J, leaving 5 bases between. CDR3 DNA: TGTGCCAGCAGTTCGGGACAAGAGACCCAGTACTTC. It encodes CASSSGQETQYF.

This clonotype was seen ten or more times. The CDR3 region is CASSQGLGNPYSNQPQHF. The CDR3 nucleotides are TGTGCCAGCAGCCAAGGTTTAGGGAACCCTTATAGCAATCAGCCCCAGCATTTT. The chain links TRBV3-1 to TRBJ1-5, with D hard to call. The CDR3 is 18 residues long. V was trimmed by 1 base and J by 0 bases, leaving 16 bases between them. CDR1 and CDR2 (germline): LGHDT, YNNKEL (reference sequence).

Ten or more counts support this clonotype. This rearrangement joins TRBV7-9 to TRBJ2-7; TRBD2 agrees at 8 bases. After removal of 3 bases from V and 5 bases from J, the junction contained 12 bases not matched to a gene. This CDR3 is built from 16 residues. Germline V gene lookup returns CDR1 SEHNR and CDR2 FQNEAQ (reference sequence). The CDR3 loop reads CASSLRDGTSLHEQYF. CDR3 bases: TGTGCCAGCAGCTTGAGAGATGGGACTAGTCTACACGAGCAGTACTTC.